This T cell receptor (beta chain) derives from a study of T cell responses to AZD1222 COVID-19 vaccine. In the study overall: Second-dose recipients at about 4 or about 12 weeks were treated as one pooled group.

The repertoire was sequenced with immunoSEQ multiplex PCR; TCRdb's copy has only in-frame clones and lacks some. The repertoire holds approximately 110,000 clones, with 90% to 95% as singletons. The germline V gene has CDR1 SGHTA and CDR2 FQGNSA. This CDR3 contains 15 residues. V was pared by 5 bases and J by 1 base, with 13 bases between. Findings and limits, study-wide: Spike-specific TCR breadth and depth grew following two AZD1222 doses. Donors in the cohort were predominantly white British and more often female, and clonal diversity was possibly underestimated.

Comments on this clone: Its antigen remains unknown.

The chain recombines TRBV7-2 with TRBJ2-3, with unresolved D. This TCR derives from an adult in good health. The sample consisted of peripheral blood, taken on day 0 of AZD1222 vaccination. In nucleotides, the CDR3 is TGTGCCAGCAGCCCCAGTCGCGCCCGCACAGATACGCAGTATTTT. Translated, it gives CASSPSRARTDTQYF.